The sequence of this TCR beta chain was determined in a study of T-cell reconstitution after alpha-beta-depleted transplantation in children. Construction of the TCRbeta library involved unique molecular identifiers. TCRdb independently ran MiXCR on the PCR reads; one entry per CDR3 protein. The sample consists of about 150,000 distinct CDR3 sequences, around 10% of them appearing once. Between the trimmed V and J ends, which lost 0 bases and 2 bases, there was a span of 7 bases. The CDR3 length is 14 residues. Germline V CDR1 and CDR2: SGHDT, YYEEEE. This clonotype came up many times. The rearrangement joins TRBV5-6 to TRBJ2-3; D might be TRBD1 (5 bases). Source: PBMCs, taken before TCRalphabeta/CD19-depleted stem cell transplant. The receptor was derived from a boy aged 2-15 years with acute myeloid leukemia, due to receive a stem cell transplant. For the CDR3, the DNA is TGTGCCAGCAGCTTGGGGACACCCACAGATACGCAGTATTTT. Its translation: CASSLGTPTDTQYF.